The sample holds one count of the clone carrying this T cell receptor (beta chain). Its specificity is unknown. This sample is drawn from a study of tumor-infiltrating lymphocytes in localized non-small cell lung cancer. Across the whole study: Patients included smokers and never-smokers with various histologies, some sampled after neoadjuvant chemotherapy.

Whole-study findings and limits: No link was found between tumor T-cell fraction and recurrence-free survival. TCR sequencing covered a subset of patients with enough tissue.

The method was immunoSEQ multiplex PCR; TCRdb's version includes in-frame clones alone and lacks a portion of them. The sample has about 16,000 clones; over 55% are singletons. CDR1 is SQVTM, CDR2 ANQGSEA, per germline. This CDR3 is 12 amino acids long. V was pared by 7 bases and J by 8 bases, with 17 bases between. The J gene is TRBJ1-2, the V gene TRBV29-1; the D gene is possibly TRBD1 (5 bases). The sequencing sample was made of lung tumor tissue. The TCR originated in a human donor with non-small cell lung cancer. CDR3 loop: CSAGTDLWGYTF. The CDR3 region has the DNA TGCAGCGCCGGGACTGATCTATGGGGCTACACCTTC.